This TCR beta chain is from a study of blood T cell repertoires in COVID-19. Background on the study: Samples representing acute and convalescent COVID-19 were sourced from the United States, Italy and Spain.

Sequencing was performed with immunoSEQ multiplex PCR; in TCRdb, only in-frame clones are kept and a portion is missing. The sample consists of about 310,000 clones, 80% to 90% of them appearing once. The sequence was obtained from a woman aged 45 to 65 who had recovered from COVID-19. The sequencing sample was made of peripheral blood.

The CDR3 DNA reads TGCGCCAGCAGAACTGGAGGTCGGGGGCAAGAGACCCAGTACTTC. As protein: CASRTGGRGQETQYF. The rearrangement links TRBV5-1 to TRBJ2-5; the D gene is possibly TRBD2 (6 bases). Germline values: CDR1 SGHRS, CDR2 YFSETQ. The ends were cut back, 5 bases at V and 2 bases at J, with 16 bases in the middle. The CDR3 spans 15 residues.